The clone carrying this T cell receptor beta chain was counted ten times or more. Its antigen is not identified. Using 10 ml of fresh peripheral blood, PBMCs were prepared. Germline V gene data show CDR1 as MDHEN and CDR2 as SYDVKM. This CDR3 contains 12 residues. V lost 4 bases and J lost 9, with 13 bases in between. TCR beta CDR3 regions were amplified from RNA transcripts. An initial round of RT-PCR targeting the TCR CDR3 relied on the HTBI primer set. From the multiplex PCR reads, TCRdb called clonotypes with MiXCR, one entry per CDR3 protein. Among nearly 250,000 distinct CDR3 sequences, around 25% were seen once, and the ten largest hold around 40%. The entry originates in a study of T cells in Graves' hyperthyroidism and ophthalmopathy. Across the whole study: Peripheral blood sampling occurred at initial diagnosis, before any treatment. Study results and caveats: Blood samples included most of the expanded thyroid clonotypes exceeding 0.001. From stable hyperthyroidism, ophthalmopathy was separated by a 13 V-J model.

The chain is built from TRBV28 and TRBJ2-7; D is undetermined. This sequence was found in a woman aged 40 to 50 with Graves' ophthalmopathy. The sequenced sample consisted of blood. CDR3 region: CASSSLLEWQYF. CDR3 nucleotides: TGTGCCAGCAGTTCCCTCCTAGAGTGGCAGTACTTC.